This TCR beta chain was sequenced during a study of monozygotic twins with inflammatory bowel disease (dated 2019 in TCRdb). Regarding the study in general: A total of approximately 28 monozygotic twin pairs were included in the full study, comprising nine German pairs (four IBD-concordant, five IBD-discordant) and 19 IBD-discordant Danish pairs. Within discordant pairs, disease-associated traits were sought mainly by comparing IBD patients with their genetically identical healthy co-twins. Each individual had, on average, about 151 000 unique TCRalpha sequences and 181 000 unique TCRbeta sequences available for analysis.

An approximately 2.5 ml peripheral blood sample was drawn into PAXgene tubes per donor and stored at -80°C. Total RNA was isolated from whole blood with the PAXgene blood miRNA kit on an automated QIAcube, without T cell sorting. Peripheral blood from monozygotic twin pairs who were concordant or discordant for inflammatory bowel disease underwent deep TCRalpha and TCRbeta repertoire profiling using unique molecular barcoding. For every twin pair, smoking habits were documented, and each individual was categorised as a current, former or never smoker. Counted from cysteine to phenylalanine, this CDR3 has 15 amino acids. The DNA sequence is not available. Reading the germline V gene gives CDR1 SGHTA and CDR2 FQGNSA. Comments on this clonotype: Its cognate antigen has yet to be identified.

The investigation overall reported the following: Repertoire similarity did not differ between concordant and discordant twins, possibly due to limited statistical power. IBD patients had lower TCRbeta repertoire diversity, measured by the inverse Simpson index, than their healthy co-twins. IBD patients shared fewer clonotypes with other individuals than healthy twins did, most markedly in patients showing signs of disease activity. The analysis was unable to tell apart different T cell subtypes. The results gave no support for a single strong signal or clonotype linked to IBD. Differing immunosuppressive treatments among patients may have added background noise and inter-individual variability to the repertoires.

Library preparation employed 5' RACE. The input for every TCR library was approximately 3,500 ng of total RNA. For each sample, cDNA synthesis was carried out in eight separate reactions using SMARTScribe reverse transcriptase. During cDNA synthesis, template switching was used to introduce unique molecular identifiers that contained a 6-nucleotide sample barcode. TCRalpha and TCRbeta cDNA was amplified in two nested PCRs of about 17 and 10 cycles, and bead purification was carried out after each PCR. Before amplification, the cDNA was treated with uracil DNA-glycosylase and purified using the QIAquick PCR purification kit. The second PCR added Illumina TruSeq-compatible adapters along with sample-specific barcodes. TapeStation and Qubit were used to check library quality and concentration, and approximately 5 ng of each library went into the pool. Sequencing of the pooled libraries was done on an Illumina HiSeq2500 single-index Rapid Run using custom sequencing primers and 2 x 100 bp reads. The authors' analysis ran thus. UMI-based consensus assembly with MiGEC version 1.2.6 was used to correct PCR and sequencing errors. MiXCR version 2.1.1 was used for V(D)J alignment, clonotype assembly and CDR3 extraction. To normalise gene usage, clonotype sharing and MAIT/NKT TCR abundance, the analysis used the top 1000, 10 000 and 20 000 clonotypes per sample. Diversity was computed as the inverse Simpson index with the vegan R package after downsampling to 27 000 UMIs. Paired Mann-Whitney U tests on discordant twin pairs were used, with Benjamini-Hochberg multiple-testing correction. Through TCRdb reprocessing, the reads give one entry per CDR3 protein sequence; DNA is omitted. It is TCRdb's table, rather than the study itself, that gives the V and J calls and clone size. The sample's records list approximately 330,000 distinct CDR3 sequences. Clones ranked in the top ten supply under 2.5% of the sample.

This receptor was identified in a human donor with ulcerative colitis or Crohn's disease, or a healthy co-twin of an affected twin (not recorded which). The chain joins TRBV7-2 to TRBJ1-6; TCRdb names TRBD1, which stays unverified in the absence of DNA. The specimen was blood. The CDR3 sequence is CASSLAQGVDSPLHF.